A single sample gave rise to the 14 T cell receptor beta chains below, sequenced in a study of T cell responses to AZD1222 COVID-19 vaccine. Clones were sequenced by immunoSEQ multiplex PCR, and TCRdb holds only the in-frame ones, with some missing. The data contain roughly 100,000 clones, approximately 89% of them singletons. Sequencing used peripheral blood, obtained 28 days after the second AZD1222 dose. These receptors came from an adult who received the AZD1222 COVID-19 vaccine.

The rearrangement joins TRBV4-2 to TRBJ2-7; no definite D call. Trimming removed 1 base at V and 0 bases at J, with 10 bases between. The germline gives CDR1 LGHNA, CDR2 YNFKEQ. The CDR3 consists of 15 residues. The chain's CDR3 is CASSQVGMFSYEQYF. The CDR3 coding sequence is TGTGCCAGCAGCCAAGTGGGCATGTTCTCCTACGAGCAGTACTTC.

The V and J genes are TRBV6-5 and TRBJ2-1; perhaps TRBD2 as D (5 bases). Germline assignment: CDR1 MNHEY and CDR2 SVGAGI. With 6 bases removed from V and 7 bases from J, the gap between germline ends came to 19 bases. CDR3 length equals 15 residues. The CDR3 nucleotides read TGTGCCAGCAGGGATATCCAACCCACGGGGAATGAGCAGTTCTTC. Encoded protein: CASRDIQPTGNEQFF.

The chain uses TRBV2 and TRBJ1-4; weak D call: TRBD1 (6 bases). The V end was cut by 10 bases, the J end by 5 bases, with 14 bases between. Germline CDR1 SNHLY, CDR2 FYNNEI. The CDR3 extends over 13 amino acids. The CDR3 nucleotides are TGTGCCACCATACAGGGAGTAAATGAAAAACTGTTTTTT. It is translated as CATIQGVNEKLFF. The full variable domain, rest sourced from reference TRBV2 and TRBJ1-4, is EPEVTQTPSHQVTQMGQEVILRCVPISNHLYFYWYRQILGQKVEFLVSFYNNEISEKSEIFDDQFSVERPDGSNFTLKIRSTKLEDSAMYFCATIQGVNEKLFFGSGTQLSVL.

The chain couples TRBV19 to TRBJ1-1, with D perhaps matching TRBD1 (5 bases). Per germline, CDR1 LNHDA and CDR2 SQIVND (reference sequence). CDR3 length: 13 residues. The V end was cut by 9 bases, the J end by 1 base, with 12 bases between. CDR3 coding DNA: TGTGCCAGCAAGGGACGGGAGAACACTGAAGCTTTCTTT. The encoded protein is CASKGRENTEAFF.

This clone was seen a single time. The chain's CDR3 is CASSQVPAANTGELFF. Written as DNA, the CDR3 is TGCGCCAGCAGCCAAGTCCCGGCCGCGAACACCGGGGAGCTGTTTTTT. The chain couples TRBV4-3 to TRBJ2-2; D is unresolved. The V and J ends lost 1 base and 0 bases respectively, with 9 bases between them. CDR3 length: 16 residues. Germline V CDR1 and CDR2: LGHNA, YSLEER.

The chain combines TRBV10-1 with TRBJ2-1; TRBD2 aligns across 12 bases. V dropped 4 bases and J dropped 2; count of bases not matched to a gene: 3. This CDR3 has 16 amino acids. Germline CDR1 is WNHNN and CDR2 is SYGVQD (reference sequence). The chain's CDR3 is CASSVSSGRAYNEQFF. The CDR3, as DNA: TGCGCCAGCAGTGTGTCTAGCGGGAGGGCCTACAATGAGCAGTTCTTC.

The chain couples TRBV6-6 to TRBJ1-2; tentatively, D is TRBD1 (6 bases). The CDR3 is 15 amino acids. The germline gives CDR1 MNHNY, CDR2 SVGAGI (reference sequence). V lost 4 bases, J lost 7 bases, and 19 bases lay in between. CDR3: CASSSSGGRVSGYTF. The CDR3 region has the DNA TGTGCCAGCAGTTCCTCGGGGGGGCGCGTTAGTGGCTACACCTTC.

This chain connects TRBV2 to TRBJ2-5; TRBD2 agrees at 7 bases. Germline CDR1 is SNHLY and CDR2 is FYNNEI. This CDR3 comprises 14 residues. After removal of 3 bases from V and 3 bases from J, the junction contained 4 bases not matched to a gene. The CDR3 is CASSEWTRKETQYF. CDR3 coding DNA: TGTGCCAGCAGTGAGTGGACTAGAAAAGAGACCCAGTACTTC. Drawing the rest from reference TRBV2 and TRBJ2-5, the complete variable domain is EPEVTQTPSHQVTQMGQEVILRCVPISNHLYFYWYRQILGQKVEFLVSFYNNEISEKSEIFDDQFSVERPDGSNFTLKIRSTKLEDSAMYFCASSEWTRKETQYFGPGTRLLVL.

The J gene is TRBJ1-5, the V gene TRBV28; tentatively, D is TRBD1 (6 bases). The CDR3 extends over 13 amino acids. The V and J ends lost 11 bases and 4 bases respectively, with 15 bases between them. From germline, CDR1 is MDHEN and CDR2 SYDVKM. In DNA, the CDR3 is TGTGCCTGTGAAACAGGGTTGAATCAGCCCCAGCATTTT. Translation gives CACETGLNQPQHF.

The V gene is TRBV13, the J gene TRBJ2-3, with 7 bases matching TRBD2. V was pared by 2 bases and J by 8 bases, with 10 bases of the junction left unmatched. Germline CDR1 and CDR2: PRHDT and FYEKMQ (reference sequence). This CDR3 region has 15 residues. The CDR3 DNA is TGTGCCAGCAGCTTAAGGCGGGGGTACTTCGGTACGCAGTATTTT. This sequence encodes CASSLRRGYFGTQYF.

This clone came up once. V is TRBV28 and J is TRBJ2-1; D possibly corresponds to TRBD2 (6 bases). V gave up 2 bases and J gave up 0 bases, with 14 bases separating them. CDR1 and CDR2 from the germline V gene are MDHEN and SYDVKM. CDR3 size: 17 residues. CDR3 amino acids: CASSLIGGLASYNEQFF. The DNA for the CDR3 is TGTGCCAGCAGTTTAATAGGAGGGCTAGCCTCCTACAATGAGCAGTTCTTC. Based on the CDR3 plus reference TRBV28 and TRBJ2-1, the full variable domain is DVKVTQSSRYLVKRTGEKVFLECVQDMDHENMFWYRQDPGLGLRLIYFSYDVKMKEKGDIPEGYSVSREKKERFSLILESASTNQTSMYLCASSLIGGLASYNEQFFGPGTRLTVL.

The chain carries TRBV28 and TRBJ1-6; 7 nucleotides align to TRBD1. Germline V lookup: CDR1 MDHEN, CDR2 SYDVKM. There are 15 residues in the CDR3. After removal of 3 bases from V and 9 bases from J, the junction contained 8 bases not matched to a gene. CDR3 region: CASSLDGRGSSPLHF. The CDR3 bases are TGTGCCAGCAGTTTGGATGGCAGGGGGAGTTCACCCCTCCACTTT. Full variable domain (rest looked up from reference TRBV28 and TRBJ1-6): DVKVTQSSRYLVKRTGEKVFLECVQDMDHENMFWYRQDPGLGLRLIYFSYDVKMKEKGDIPEGYSVSREKKERFSLILESASTNQTSMYLCASSLDGRGSSPLHFGNGTRLTVT.

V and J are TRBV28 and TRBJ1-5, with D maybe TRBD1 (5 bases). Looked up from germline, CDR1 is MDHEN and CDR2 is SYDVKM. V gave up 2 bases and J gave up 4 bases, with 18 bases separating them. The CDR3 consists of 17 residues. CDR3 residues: CASSLRATGTRNQPQHF. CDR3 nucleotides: TGTGCCAGCAGTTTACGGGCAACCGGGACGAGAAATCAGCCCCAGCATTTT.

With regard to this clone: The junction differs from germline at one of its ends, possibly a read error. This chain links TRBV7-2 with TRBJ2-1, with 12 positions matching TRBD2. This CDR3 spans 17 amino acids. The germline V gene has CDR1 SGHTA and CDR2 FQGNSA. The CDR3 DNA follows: TGTGCCAGCAGCTTACTAGCGGGAGGGCCATCCTACAATGAGCAGCTCTTC. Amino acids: CASSLLAGGPSYNEQLF.